This is a list of T cell receptor beta chains from one sample in a study of T-cell reconstitution after alpha-beta-depleted transplantation in children. TCRdb re-derived calls from the PCR reads in MiXCR, one entry per CDR3 protein. The sample lists about 98,000 distinct CDR3 sequences; approximately 6% were seen once. The input for sequencing was PBMCs, mostly from graft donor cells, taken 60 days after TCRalphabeta/CD19-depleted stem cell transplant. These receptors originate from a female patient between 2 and 15 years old who had a stem cell transplant for Fanconi anemia, so the T cells may come from the graft donor. Each CDR3 is given with its conserved first and last residue. The order of the fields is J gene, clone size, D gene, V gene, CDR3 protein, CDR3 DNA. D genes are given only for firm matches. Expanded clones get a size class; other rows say once, few or many, or leave the size out.

TRBJ2-2 | many | TRBD2 | TRBV5-1 | CASSKGLAANTGELFF | TGCGCCAGCAGCAAGGGACTAGCGGCGAACACCGGGGAGCTGTTTTTT
TRBJ2-3 | many | TRBD1 | TRBV29-1 | CSVQVTGGTDTQYF | TGCAGCGTTCAAGTGACAGGGGGCACAGATACGCAGTATTTT
TRBJ2-7 | many | TRBD2 | TRBV28 | CASSETSGMYEQYF | TGTGCCAGCAGTGAGACTAGCGGGATGTACGAGCAGTACTTC
TRBJ2-5 | many | . | TRBV25-1 | CASSEKATLEETQYF | TGTGCCAGCAGTGAAAAGGCGACCCTCGAGGAGACCCAGTACTTC
TRBJ2-4 | many | TRBD2 | TRBV12-3/TRBV12-4 | CASSLLIGAGGQNIQYF | TGTGCCAGCAGTTTACTCATCGGCGCGGGAGGCCAAAACATTCAGTACTTC
TRBJ2-7 | . | . | TRBV28 | CASGTGLILEALSYEQYF | TGTGCCAGCGGAACTGGCCTTATCCTTGAAGCTCTCTCCTACGAGCAGTACTTC
TRBJ2-5 | many | TRBD1 | TRBV29-1 | CSVARGTGGPRETQYF | TGCAGCGTCGCGAGGGGGACAGGGGGCCCAAGGGAGACCCAGTACTTC
TRBJ1-1 | . | TRBD1 | TRBV24-1 | CATSDNRGLNTEAFF | TGTGCCACCAGTGACAACAGGGGGCTGAACACTGAAGCTTTCTTT
TRBJ1-6 | many | . | TRBV19 | CASRGHLTGLAASPLHF | TGTGCCAGTAGGGGACACCTGACAGGATTAGCCGCTTCACCCCTCCACTTT
TRBJ2-7 | many | . | TRBV18 | CASSPLPQGQRKYYEQYF | TGTGCCAGCTCACCTTTACCACAGGGTCAGCGGAAGTACTACGAGCAGTACTTC
TRBJ2-3 | many | TRBD2 | TRBV12-3/TRBV12-4 | CASSPGLGYTDTQYF | TGTGCCAGCAGTCCGGGACTAGGGTATACAGATACGCAGTATTTT